A selection of T cell receptor beta chains follows, all from one sample in a study of blood T cells in healthy people across ages. TCRdb independently ran MiXCR on the 5' RACE reads; one entry per CDR3 protein. The sample carries 800,000 or so distinct CDR3 sequences, around 68% recorded once. The source material was blood. These receptors were collected from a man aged 25 to 40 in good health. CDR3s include the opening cysteine and the closing phenylalanine or tryptophan. D genes are given only for firm matches. The size entry is marked missing in some rows and otherwise reads once, few, many or a size class.

>.|.|TRBV30|TRBJ2-5
CAWAIQETQYF
TGTGCCTGGGCGATACAAGAGACCCAGTACTTC
>.|.|TRBV3-1|TRBJ2-7
CASSQSGGGIRHEQYF
TGTGCCAGCAGCCAAAGTGGAGGAGGGATTCGACACGAGCAGTACTTC
>TRBD1|.|TRBV20-1|TRBJ2-5
CSAVGQDRETQYF
TGCAGTGCAGTCGGACAGGATAGAGAGACCCAGTACTTC
>TRBD1|.|TRBV7-8|TRBJ1-1
CASSTGQGSTEAFF
TGTGCCAGCAGCACGGGACAGGGCAGCACTGAAGCTTTCTTT
>TRBD1|.|TRBV5-8|TRBJ2-5
CASSFHTDRVGQETQYF
TGTGCCAGCAGCTTCCATACGGACAGGGTGGGGCAAGAGACCCAGTACTTC
>.|.|TRBV7-9|TRBJ1-5
CASSLKGFDQPQHF
TGTGCCAGCAGCCTGAAGGGGTTCGATCAGCCCCAGCATTTT
>.|.|TRBV20-1|TRBJ2-5
CSAAPTGPGETQYF
TGCAGTGCTGCCCCGACAGGCCCTGGGGAGACCCAGTACTTC
>.|few|TRBV6-5|TRBJ2-6
CATRGAGANVLTF
TGTGCCACCAGGGGCGCTGGGGCCAACGTCCTGACTTTC
>TRBD2|.|TRBV10-2|TRBJ2-1
CASSVASGGVGEQFF
TGCGCCAGCAGTGTAGCTAGCGGGGGGGTCGGTGAGCAGTTCTTC
>.|many|TRBV7-2|TRBJ2-1
CASSPQDSDLYEQFF
TGTGCCAGCAGCCCTCAGGACAGCGATTTGTATGAGCAGTTCTTC
>.|.|TRBV6-6|TRBJ2-5
CASSYRSSPVYQETQYF
TGTGCCAGCAGTTACCGGAGTAGCCCCGTTTACCAAGAGACCCAGTACTTC
>TRBD1|.|TRBV6-2/TRBV6-3|TRBJ1-3
CASLRTGTGNTIYF
TGTGCCAGCCTTCGGACAGGGACTGGAAACACCATATATTTT
>.|.|TRBV21-1|TRBJ1-1
CASSCPHHRGISTEAFF
TGTGCCAGCAGCTGTCCTCATCACAGGGGGATCTCGACTGAAGCTTTCTTT
>.|.|TRBV7-6|TRBJ2-4
CASSPTGDTWNIQYF
TGTGCCAGCAGCCCCACTGGGGACACTTGGAACATTCAGTACTTC
>TRBD1|.|TRBV10-3|TRBJ2-7
CAISDPPGQGKYEQYF
TGTGCCATCAGTGACCCCCCGGGACAGGGAAAGTACGAGCAGTACTTC
>.|few|TRBV20-1|TRBJ2-5
CSAREMRAQETQYF
TGCAGTGCTAGAGAAATGAGGGCTCAAGAGACCCAGTACTTC
>TRBD2|once|TRBV9|TRBJ2-7
CASSASGGTYEQYF
TGTGCCAGCAGCGCTAGCGGGGGGACCTACGAGCAGTACTTC
>.|.|TRBV29-1|TRBJ2-1
CSVRATGGYNEQFF
TGCAGCGTCCGGGCCACCGGCGGGTACAATGAGCAGTTCTTC
>.|.|TRBV12-3/TRBV12-4|TRBJ2-3
CASRGLTRDTQYF
TGTGCCAGCAGAGGACTAACCCGAGATACGCAGTATTTT
>TRBD1|once|TRBV18|TRBJ2-5
CASSPPTGGYQETQYF
TGTGCCAGCTCACCGCCGACAGGGGGCTACCAAGAGACCCAGTACTTC
>.|.|TRBV4-3|TRBJ2-4
CASSQYSEAGPGRIQYF
TGCGCCAGCAGCCAATACTCCGAGGCGGGCCCAGGGCGGATTCAGTACTTC
>.|few|TRBV10-3|TRBJ1-2
CATTEDYGYTF
TGTGCCACCACAGAAGACTATGGCTACACCTTC
>.|few|TRBV7-9|TRBJ2-3
CASVIRGRRGDTQYF
TGTGCCAGCGTAATTCGGGGCAGGCGGGGAGATACGCAGTATTTT
>.|.|TRBV4-2|TRBJ2-3
CASSQEEVGGGTDTQYF
TGTGCCAGCAGCCAAGAGGAGGTCGGGGGAGGCACAGATACGCAGTATTTT
>TRBD2|once|TRBV9|TRBJ2-2
CASSVDASGGTNTGELFF
TGTGCCAGCAGCGTAGATGCTAGCGGGGGGACAAACACCGGGGAGCTGTTTTTT
>.|.|TRBV12-3/TRBV12-4|TRBJ2-4
CASSPRATGDIQYF
TGTGCCAGCAGTCCCCGTGCTACGGGGGACATTCAGTACTTC
>.|.|TRBV2|TRBJ1-6
CASEGRYNSPLHF
TGTGCCAGCGAGGGACGGTATAATTCACCCCTCCACTTT
>TRBD2|.|TRBV4-2|TRBJ2-3
CASSQDRVAGGRPDTQYF
TGTGCCAGCAGCCAAGATCGCGTTGCGGGGGGGAGGCCAGATACGCAGTATTTT
>TRBD1|.|TRBV27|TRBJ2-7
CASSLYPGDRTYEQYF
TGTGCCAGCAGTTTATACCCGGGGGACAGGACCTACGAGCAGTACTTC
>.|.|TRBV21-1|TRBJ1-1
CASSMQTRDRGPNTEAFF
TGTGCCAGCAGCATGCAAACCCGGGACAGGGGACCGAACACTGAAGCTTTCTTT
>.|.|TRBV12-3/TRBV12-4|TRBJ1-1
CASSFGSSTVNTEAFF
TGTGCCAGCAGTTTTGGATCGTCGACGGTGAACACTGAAGCTTTCTTT
>.|.|TRBV4-2|TRBJ1-2
CASSQDQGGQLNYGYTF
TGTGCCAGCAGCCAAGATCAAGGGGGGCAACTTAACTATGGCTACACCTTC
>.|few|TRBV9|TRBJ2-6
CASSPDGARRANVLTF
TGTGCCAGCAGCCCCGATGGGGCTCGAAGGGCCAACGTCCTGACTTTC
>.|.|TRBV5-1|TRBJ1-6
CASSWTERPSPLHF
TGCGCCAGCAGCTGGACTGAACGCCCATCACCCCTCCACTTT
>.|few|TRBV29-1|TRBJ1-2
CSVATATNYGYTF
TGCAGCGTCGCGACGGCTACTAACTATGGCTACACCTTC
>.|once|TRBV28|TRBJ2-3
CASSLTGTTDTQYF
TGTGCCAGCAGTTTGACGGGGACCACAGATACGCAGTATTTT
>.|.|TRBV30|TRBJ2-7
CAWSVVRDLPYEQYF
TGTGCCTGGAGTGTAGTTAGGGATCTACCCTACGAGCAGTACTTC
>.|.|TRBV27|TRBJ1-5
CASSLWYGNQPQHF
TGTGCCAGCAGTTTATGGTACGGCAATCAGCCCCAGCATTTT
>TRBD1|.|TRBV12-3/TRBV12-4|TRBJ2-2
CTSSRQGASGELFF
TGTACCAGCAGCCGACAGGGGGCGAGCGGGGAGCTGTTTTTT
>TRBD1|few|TRBV3-1|TRBJ1-1
CASSLGQALQNTEAFF
TGTGCCAGCAGCCTGGGACAGGCCCTTCAGAATACTGAAGCTTTCTTT
>.|once|TRBV9|TRBJ2-1
CASSEGLSEQFF
TGTGCCAGCAGCGAGGGCCTTAGTGAGCAGTTCTTC
>TRBD2|.|TRBV6-5|TRBJ2-3
CASSRRTSGGSDTQYF
TGTGCCAGCAGTAGGCGGACTAGCGGGGGGTCGGATACGCAGTATTTT
>TRBD2|.|TRBV20-1|TRBJ2-1
CSARGLAGGVWNEQFF
TGCAGTGCCCGGGGACTAGCGGGGGGGGTTTGGAATGAGCAGTTCTTC
>TRBD1|.|TRBV4-2|TRBJ1-4
CASSQYNSGQGKLFF
TGTGCCAGCAGCCAATACAACTCCGGACAGGGAAAACTGTTTTTT
>.|few|TRBV20-1|TRBJ1-6
CSATTGWGGIDSPLHF
TGCAGTGCAACTACGGGATGGGGAGGTATTGATTCACCCCTCCACTTT
>TRBD1|.|TRBV7-6|TRBJ2-7
CASSLAPQGASAYEQYF
TGTGCCAGCAGCTTAGCGCCCCAGGGGGCTTCGGCCTACGAGCAGTACTTC
>.|.|TRBV28|TRBJ2-7
CASSTRQYYEQYF
TGTGCCAGCAGTACCCGACAGTACTACGAGCAGTACTTC
>TRBD2|.|TRBV29-1|TRBJ2-5
CSVLLRGGAQETQYF
TGCAGCGTTTTACTGCGGGGGGGGGCCCAAGAGACCCAGTACTTC
>TRBD2|.|TRBV4-3|TRBJ2-1
CASSRGTSGGVEQFF
TGCGCCAGCAGCCGAGGGACTAGCGGGGGGGTTGAGCAGTTCTTC
>.|.|TRBV7-9|TRBJ2-7
CASSLTTGNEQYF
TGTGCCAGCAGCCTTACTACAGGGAACGAGCAGTACTTC
>.|few|TRBV7-9|TRBJ1-5
CASSLGGGQQPQHF
TGTGCCAGCAGCTTAGGAGGGGGTCAACAGCCCCAGCATTTT
>TRBD1|few|TRBV28|TRBJ2-5
CASRGRDRGEEQYF
TGTGCCAGCAGAGGGAGGGACAGGGGAGAGGAGCAGTACTTC